This TCR beta chain is from a study of shared clonotypes between healthy human individuals (dated by TCRdb to about 2020). For the study in its entirety: Three men and a couple of women, aged 18 to 49 years, made up the cohort. Blood TCR repertoires of four to six healthy adults were deeply sequenced to estimate repertoire size and the extent of clonotype sharing between individuals. Libraries were prepared and TCR repertoires were sequenced by different laboratories using diverse techniques, in order to increase sequencing depth and limit assay-specific biases. Between about 0.85 and 9.5 billion PBMCs per donor were obtained by leukapheresis. Summary of the overall study and its limitations: Because the study included only a small number of donors, the genetic and exposure-history diversity represented was limited. Based on pairwise subsampling, the degree of clonotype sharing among donors was expected to be affected by sequencing depth. Sampling was restricted to blood, and TCR repertoires in tissues likely differ from the TCR repertoires found in blood.

The CDR1 and CDR2 encoded by the germline V gene (reference sequence) are SGHNT and YYREEE. The CDR3, from cysteine to phenylalanine, totals 15 residues. Just CDR3 DNA is preserved here, 45 bases in frame from base 1. Trimming accounts for 4 bases at V and 2 bases at J, while the number of junction bases matched to no gene is 6. Note on this clone: Its antigen is unknown. No base quality values were provided; no much bigger clone lies one nucleotide off.

TCR CDR3 regions were amplified from genomic DNA by multiplex PCR using the deep immunoSEQ assay. For each cell subset, the extracted genomic DNA was distributed evenly across all wells of several immunoSEQ 96-well plates, and each plate served as one replicate. For unsorted PBMC, 300 ng genomic DNA, equal to around 30,000 T cell genomes, was loaded into each replicate PCR. Ten immunoSEQ deep assay plates were used to sequence unsorted PBMC genomic DNA. Purified libraries were measured with a Qubit 3.0 fluorometer, size-checked on a Bioanalyzer 2100, and measured again with the KAPA Library Quantification kit. Every immunoSEQ 96-well plate was sequenced on a dedicated single-read 150-cycle Illumina NextSeq 550 flow cell. The authors' pipeline ran thus. Because only junctional sequences without quality scores were contained in the immunoSEQ output, filtering matching that applied to full-length reads could not be performed. Sequences were annotated with PyIR, a Python wrapper for IgBLAST v1.9, and V/J genes and CDR3 were assigned using IMGT germline references. Reads were filtered out if the reads had weak V/J assignments (E-value above 1e-6), no CDR3, stop codons, out-of-frame junctions, or ambiguous translated residues. A V3J clonotype was defined by an identical inferred V gene, J gene, and CDR3 amino acid sequence. To compute the percentage overlap between repertoires, the number of shared unique clonotypes was divided by the size of the smaller repertoire. Repertoire richness was assessed with RTK rarefaction, the Chao1 estimator, and Recon v2.1 estimates of unobserved clonotypes. What TCRdb holds here is the immuneACCESS table cut down to in-frame rearrangements. Part of the clones is not present; checked against another copy, under half of the missing clones reflect an unresolved V gene, and the others are unexplained. V and J calls and clone size are copied from that table; D and trimming were computed from the DNA. This sample lists 400,000 to 500,000 clones; less than 80% were detected once. The ten largest clones represent around 12% of the sample.

The donors were healthy, HIV-negative adults who had no recently reported acute infections or vaccinations. Every donor was a Caucasian adult residing in Nashville, Tennessee, USA. In the unsorted samples, 85 million to 100 million PBMCs were counted, and genomic DNA was extracted using the QIAamp DNA Blood Mini kit. Blood was collected by leukapheresis, and PBMCs were isolated by Ficoll-Histopaque density gradient centrifugation and then cryopreserved in liquid nitrogen vapor phase. The chain links TRBV5-4 with TRBJ1-2, with 9 bases in between that match TRBD1. The sequencing input was PBMCs. The clonotype originates from a woman in her 40s in good health. Some clones in this sample may be carry-over from other donors' samples. The CDR3 protein sequence reads: CASSPAGQGNYGYTF. The DNA reads as follows: TGTGCCAGCAGCCCCGCCGGACAGGGGAACTATGGCTACACCTTC. Here the CDR3 is joined to the reference TRBV5-4 and TRBJ1-2 genes, and the full variable domain is: ETGVTQSPTHLIKTRGQQVTLRCSSQSGHNTVSWYQQALGQGPQFIFQYYREEENGRGNFPPRFSGLQFPNYSSELNVNALELDDSALYLCASSPAGQGNYGYTFGSGTRLTVV.